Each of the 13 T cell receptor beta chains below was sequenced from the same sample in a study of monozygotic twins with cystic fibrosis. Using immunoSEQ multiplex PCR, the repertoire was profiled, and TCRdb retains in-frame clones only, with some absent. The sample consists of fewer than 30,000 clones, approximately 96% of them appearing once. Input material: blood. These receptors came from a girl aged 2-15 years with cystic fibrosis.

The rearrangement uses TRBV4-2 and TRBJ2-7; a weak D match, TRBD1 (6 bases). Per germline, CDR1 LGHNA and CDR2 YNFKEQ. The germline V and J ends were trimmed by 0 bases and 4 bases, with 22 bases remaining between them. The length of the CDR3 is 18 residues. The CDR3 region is CASSQEGTGQRSRYEQYF. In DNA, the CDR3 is TGTGCCAGCAGCCAAGAAGGAACAGGACAGAGGTCCCGTTACGAGCAGTACTTC.

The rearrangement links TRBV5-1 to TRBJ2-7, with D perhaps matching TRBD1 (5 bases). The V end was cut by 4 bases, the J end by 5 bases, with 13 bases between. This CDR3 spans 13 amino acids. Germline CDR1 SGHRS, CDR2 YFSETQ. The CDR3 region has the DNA TGCGCCAGCAGCACTACAGTAGGGGACGAGCAGTACTTC. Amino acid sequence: CASSTTVGDEQYF.

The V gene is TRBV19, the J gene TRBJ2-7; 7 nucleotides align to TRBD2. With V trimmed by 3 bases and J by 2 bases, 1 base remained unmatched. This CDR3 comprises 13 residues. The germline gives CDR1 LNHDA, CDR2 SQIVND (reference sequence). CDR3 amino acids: CASSIGLAYEQYF. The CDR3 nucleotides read TGTGCCAGTAGTATCGGACTAGCCTACGAGCAGTACTTC. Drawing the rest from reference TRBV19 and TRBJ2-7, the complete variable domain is DGGITQSPKYLFRKEGQNVTLSCEQNLNHDAMYWYRQDPGQGLRLIYYSQIVNDFQKGDIAEGYSVSREKKESFPLTVTSAQKNPTAFYLCASSIGLAYEQYFGPGTRLTVT.

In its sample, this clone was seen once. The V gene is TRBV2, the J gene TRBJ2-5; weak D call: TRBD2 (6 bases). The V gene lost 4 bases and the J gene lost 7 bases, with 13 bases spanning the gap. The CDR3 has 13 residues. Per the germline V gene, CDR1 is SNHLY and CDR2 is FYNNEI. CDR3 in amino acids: CASSVSGEVTQYF. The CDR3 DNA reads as TGTGCCAGCAGTGTTTCTGGGGAGGTGACCCAGTACTTC.

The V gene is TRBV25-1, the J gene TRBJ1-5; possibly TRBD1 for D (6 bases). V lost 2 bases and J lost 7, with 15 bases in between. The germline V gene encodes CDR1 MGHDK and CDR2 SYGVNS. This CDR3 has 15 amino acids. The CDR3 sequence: CASSEEGEGWQPQHF. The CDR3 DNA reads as TGTGCCAGCAGTGAAGAGGGGGAGGGTTGGCAGCCCCAGCATTTT.

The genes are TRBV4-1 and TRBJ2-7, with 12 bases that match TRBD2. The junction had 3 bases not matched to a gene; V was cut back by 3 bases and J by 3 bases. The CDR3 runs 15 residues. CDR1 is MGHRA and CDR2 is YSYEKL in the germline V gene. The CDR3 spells CASSQRTSGNYEQYF. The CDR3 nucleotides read TGCGCCAGCAGCCAGCGGACTAGCGGGAACTACGAGCAGTACTTC.

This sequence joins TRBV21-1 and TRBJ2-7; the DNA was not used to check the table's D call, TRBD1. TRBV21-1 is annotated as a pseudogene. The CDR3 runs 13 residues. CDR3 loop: CASSRTSSYEQYF. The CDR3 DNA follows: TGTGCCAGCAGCAGGACAAGCTCCTACGAGCAGTACTTC.

The CDR3 DNA reads as TGTGCCAGTAGTGCGACAGGGGGTTCCTACGAGCAGTACTTC. This gives the protein CASSATGGSYEQYF. This chain joins TRBV19 and TRBJ2-7, with TRBD1 identical over 9 bases. Germline loops: CDR1 LNHDA, CDR2 SQIVND (reference sequence). The trim removed 5 bases at V and 1 base at J, leaving 3 bases unmatched. The CDR3 covers 14 residues.

The CDR3 bases are TGTGCCAGCGCGAGGGCGGGACCTAGCACAGATACGCAGTATTTT. It translates to CASARAGPSTDTQYF. The gene calls are TRBV28 and TRBJ2-3; TRBD2 might be the D (6 bases). Trimming removed 8 bases from V and 0 bases from J, with 15 bases in between. Germline lookup yields CDR1 MDHEN and CDR2 SYDVKM. The CDR3 loop spans 15 amino acids.

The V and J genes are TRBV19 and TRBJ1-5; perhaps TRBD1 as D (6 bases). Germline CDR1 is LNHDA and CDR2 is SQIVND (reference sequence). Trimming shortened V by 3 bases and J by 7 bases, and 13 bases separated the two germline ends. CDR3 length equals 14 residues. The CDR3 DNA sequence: TGTGCCAGTAGTATCAGAAACAGGGCGCAGCCCCAGCATTTT. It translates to CASSIRNRAQPQHF.

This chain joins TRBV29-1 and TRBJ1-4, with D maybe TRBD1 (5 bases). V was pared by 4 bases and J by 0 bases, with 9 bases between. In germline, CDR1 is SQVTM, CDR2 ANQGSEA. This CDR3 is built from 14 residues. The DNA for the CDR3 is TGCAGCGTTGGGGACCCCGCAACTAATGAAAAACTGTTTTTT. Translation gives CSVGDPATNEKLFF.

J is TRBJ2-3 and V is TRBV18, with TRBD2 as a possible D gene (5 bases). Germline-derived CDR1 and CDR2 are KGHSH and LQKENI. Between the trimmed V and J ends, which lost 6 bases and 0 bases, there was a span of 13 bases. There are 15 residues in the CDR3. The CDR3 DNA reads TGTGCCAGCTCTCCAGTAAGCGGTAGCACAGATACGCAGTATTTT. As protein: CASSPVSGSTDTQYF.

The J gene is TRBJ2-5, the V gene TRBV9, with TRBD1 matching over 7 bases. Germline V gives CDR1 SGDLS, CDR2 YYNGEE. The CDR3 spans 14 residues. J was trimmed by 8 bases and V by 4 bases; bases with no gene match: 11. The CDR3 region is CASSPGQTQGTQYF. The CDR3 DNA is TGTGCCAGCAGCCCGGGACAGACCCAGGGAACCCAGTACTTC.